These 8 T cell receptor beta chains originate from one sample sequenced in a study of cytomegalovirus exposure and HLA in healthy donors. This PCR relied on a set of 60 Vbeta primers and 13 Jbeta primers. Measured with immunoSEQ multiplex PCR; TCRdb has only the in-frame clones, and not every one. The data contain roughly 150,000 clones, over 60% of them seen just once; the ten biggest clones take up around 3%. The sample comprised PBMCs. The receptors were gathered from a woman in her 30s in good health and CMV-seropositive.

In its sample, this clone was seen a few times. The V and J genes are TRBV19 and TRBJ1-4, with D perhaps TRBD1 (6 bases). In germline, CDR1 is LNHDA, CDR2 SQIVND (reference sequence). The CDR3 contains 13 residues. Trimming stripped 6 bases from V and 5 bases from J, with 10 bases between. The CDR3 bases are TGTGCCAGTAGGGGGGACAAGAATGAAAAACTGTTTTTT. Translation: CASRGDKNEKLFF. Full variable domain (outside the CDR3, taken from reference TRBV19 and TRBJ1-4): DGGITQSPKYLFRKEGQNVTLSCEQNLNHDAMYWYRQDPGQGLRLIYYSQIVNDFQKGDIAEGYSVSREKKESFPLTVTSAQKNPTAFYLCASRGDKNEKLFFGSGTQLSVL.

This clone occurred a few times. The V gene is TRBV27, the J gene TRBJ1-1, with TRBD1 matching 9 bases. Germline trimming cut 7 bases from V and 1 base from J; bases unmatched to any gene: 13. The CDR3 is made up of 17 amino acids. Germline V gene lookup returns CDR1 MNHEY and CDR2 SMNVEV (reference sequence). The CDR3 here is CASTPRPPGQGNTEAFF. In DNA form, the CDR3 reads TGTGCCAGCACCCCCCGCCCCCCGGGACAGGGGAACACTGAAGCTTTCTTT.

The genes are TRBV15 and TRBJ1-5; D may be TRBD1 (5 bases). Germline V gene lookup returns CDR1 LNHNV and CDR2 YYDKDF (reference sequence). Trimming shortened V by 2 bases and J by 2 bases, and 10 bases separated the two germline ends. The CDR3 extends over 15 amino acids. CDR3 nucleotides: TGTGCCACCAGCAGACCTGAAGGGGGCAATCAGCCCCAGCATTTT. Translation gives CATSRPEGGNQPQHF.

The rearrangement links TRBV6-5 to TRBJ1-2; TRBD1 agrees at 9 bases. There are 16 residues in the CDR3. V lost 1 base to trimming and J lost 4 bases; unmatched junction nucleotides: 7. Germline lookup yields CDR1 MNHEY and CDR2 SVGAGI. CDR3 nucleotide sequence: TGTGCCAGCAGTTACTTCCAGGACAGGGGAACCTATGGCTACACCTTC. This codes for CASSYFQDRGTYGYTF.

The V and J genes are TRBV5-6 and TRBJ2-5; 11 bases match TRBD2. Germline CDR1 reads SGHDT; CDR2 reads YYEEEE. V shed 1 base, J shed 4 bases, and the junction held 3 bases outside the gene matches. CDR3 length equals 15 residues. In nucleotides, the CDR3 is TGTGCCAGCAGCTTGCGACTAGCGGGATTAGAGACCCAGTACTTC. It translates to CASSLRLAGLETQYF.

J is TRBJ2-1 and V is TRBV6-5; 11 bases are shared with TRBD2. Germline V gives CDR1 MNHEY, CDR2 SVGAGI. The CDR3 loop spans 15 amino acids. V lost 4 bases and J lost 8; bases outside the gene matches: 7. The CDR3 spells CASSSPSGGKYEQFF. CDR3 DNA sequence: TGTGCCAGCAGTTCTCCTAGCGGGGGGAAGTATGAGCAGTTCTTC.

This chain joins TRBV7-9 and TRBJ1-5; D might be TRBD1 (5 bases). The germline V and J ends were trimmed by 2 bases and 4 bases, with 15 bases remaining between them. There are 16 residues in the CDR3. The germline gives CDR1 SEHNR, CDR2 FQNEAQ (reference sequence). Written as DNA, the CDR3 is TGTGCCAGCAGCTTATACCGGGGGATGTTTAATCAGCCCCAGCATTTT. It encodes CASSLYRGMFNQPQHF.

The chain has TRBV5-1 and TRBJ2-7; TRBD2 agrees at 7 bases. CDR3 length: 16 residues. With 0 bases clipped from V and 1 base from J, the junction kept 7 bases outside the gene matches. From germline, CDR1 is SGHRS and CDR2 YFSETQ. The CDR3 loop reads CASSLVTGGRSYEQYF. In DNA, the CDR3 is TGCGCCAGCAGCTTGGTAACGGGAGGACGATCCTACGAGCAGTACTTC. Drawing the rest from reference TRBV5-1 and TRBJ2-7, the complete variable domain is KAGVTQTPRYLIKTRGQQVTLSCSPISGHRSVSWYQQTPGQGLQFLFEYFSETQRNKGNFPGRFSGRQFSNSRSEMNVSTLELGDSALYLCASSLVTGGRSYEQYFGPGTRLTVT.